This TCR beta chain was found in a study of control samples from healthy donors and cancer patients. TCRdb keeps only in-frame clones here, not all; method: immunoSEQ multiplex PCR. The table lists about 130,000 clones, approximately 92% of them singletons. Germline V gives CDR1 ENHRY, CDR2 SYGVKD. The CDR3 loop spans 15 amino acids. The ends lost 2 bases at V and 4 bases at J; junction bases unmatched: 0. This TCR came from a man older than 75 with head and neck cancer. V is TRBV10-3 and J is TRBJ2-2; 11 bases map to TRBD2. Sequences were obtained from PBMCs. The CDR3 here is CAISEGLAGTGELFF. Here the CDR3 DNA reads TGTGCCATCAGTGAGGGACTAGCGGGCACCGGGGAGCTGTTTTTT.